This record concerns one T cell receptor (beta chain) sequence. The source of the sample is a study of blood T cell repertoires in COVID-19. The repertoire was sequenced with immunoSEQ multiplex PCR; TCRdb's copy has only in-frame clones and lacks some. The table lists 160,000 or so clones, around 83% of them singletons. Germline V lookup: CDR1 MNHEY, CDR2 SVGAGI. The CDR3 spans 14 residues. Losses at the gene ends were 5 bases for V and 10 bases for J; bases not matched to a gene: 4. Source material: peripheral blood. The V gene is TRBV6-5, the J gene TRBJ2-1; 14 bases agree with TRBD2. This TCR was sampled from a man in his 70s who had recovered from COVID-19. CDR3 in DNA: TGTGCCAGCAGTCAGACTAGCGGGAGGGTCGAGCAGTTCTTC. Translating gives CASSQTSGRVEQFF.